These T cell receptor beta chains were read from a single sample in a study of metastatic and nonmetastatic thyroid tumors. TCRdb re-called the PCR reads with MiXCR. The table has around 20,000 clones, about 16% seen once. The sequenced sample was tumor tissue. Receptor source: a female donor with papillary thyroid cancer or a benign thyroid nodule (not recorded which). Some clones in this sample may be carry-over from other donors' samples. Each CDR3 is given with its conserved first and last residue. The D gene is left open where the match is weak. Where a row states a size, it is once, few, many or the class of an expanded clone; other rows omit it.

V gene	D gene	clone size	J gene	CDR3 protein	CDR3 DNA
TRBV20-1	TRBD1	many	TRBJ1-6	CSARPVDRVTSPLHF	TGCAGTGCTCGTCCGGTGGACAGGGTAACCTCACCCCTCCACTTT
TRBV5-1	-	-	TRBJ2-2	CASSLVRGAGELFF	TGCGCCAGCAGCTTGGTTCGGGGCGCCGGGGAGCTGTTTTTT
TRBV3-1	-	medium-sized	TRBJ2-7	CASSQLGAGGGYEQYF	TGTGCCAGCAGCCAACTGGGGGCAGGGGGAGGCTACGAGCAGTACTTC
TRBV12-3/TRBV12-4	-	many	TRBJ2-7	CASSLGRSYEQYF	TGTGCCAGCAGTCTTGGACGGAGCTACGAGCAGTACTTC
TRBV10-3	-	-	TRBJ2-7	CAISDKRAPLEQYF	TGTGCCATCAGTGACAAGCGGGCCCCCCTCGAGCAGTACTTC
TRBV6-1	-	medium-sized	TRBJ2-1	CASRRSGLSYNEQFF	TGTGCCAGCAGACGATCAGGACTGTCCTACAATGAGCAGTTCTTC
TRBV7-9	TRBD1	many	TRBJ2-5	CASSLVGKTGGTTQYF	TGTGCCAGCAGCTTAGTCGGCAAGACAGGGGGCACGACCCAGTACTTC
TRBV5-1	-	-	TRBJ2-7	CASSLGKLTDTQYF	TGCGCCAGCAGCTTGGGGAAACTTACAGATACGCAGTACTTC
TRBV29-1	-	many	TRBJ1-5	CSVADSFNQPQHF	TGCAGCGTTGCGGACAGTTTCAATCAGCCCCAGCATTTT
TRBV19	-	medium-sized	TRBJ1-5	CASSRLDSSNQPQHF	TGTGCCAGTAGTAGATTGGACAGCTCCAATCAGCCCCAGCATTTT
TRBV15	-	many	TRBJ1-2	CATSRGLGEGPGYTF	TGTGCCACCAGCAGGGGACTCGGCGAGGGGCCTGGCTACACCTTC
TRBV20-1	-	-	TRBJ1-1	CSAIPGAMNTEAFF	TGCAGTGCTATTCCGGGTGCGATGAACACTGAAGCTTTCTTT
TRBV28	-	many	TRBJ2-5	CASSSPGVRQETQYF	TGTGCCAGCAGTTCGCCGGGGGTCCGCCAAGAGACCCAGTACTTC
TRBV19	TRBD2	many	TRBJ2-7	CASRGLAGAVQYF	TGTGCCAGTAGAGGACTAGCGGGGGCAGTGCAGTACTTC
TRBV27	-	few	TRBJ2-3	CASSFVGGPTDTQYF	TGTGCCAGCAGTTTCGTGGGAGGCCCCACAGATACGCAGTATTTT
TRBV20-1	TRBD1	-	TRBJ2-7	CSARDVPGQGAYEQYF	TGCAGTGCTAGAGATGTTCCAGGACAGGGGGCCTACGAGCAGTACTTC
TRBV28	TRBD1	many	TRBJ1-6	CASSLLGTGGISYNSPLHF	TGTGCCAGCAGTTTATTAGGGACAGGGGGTATTTCCTATAATTCACCCCTCCACTTT
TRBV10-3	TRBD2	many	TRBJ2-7	CAISERLAGDVYEQYF	TGTGCCATCAGTGAAAGGCTAGCGGGAGACGTCTACGAGCAGTACTTC